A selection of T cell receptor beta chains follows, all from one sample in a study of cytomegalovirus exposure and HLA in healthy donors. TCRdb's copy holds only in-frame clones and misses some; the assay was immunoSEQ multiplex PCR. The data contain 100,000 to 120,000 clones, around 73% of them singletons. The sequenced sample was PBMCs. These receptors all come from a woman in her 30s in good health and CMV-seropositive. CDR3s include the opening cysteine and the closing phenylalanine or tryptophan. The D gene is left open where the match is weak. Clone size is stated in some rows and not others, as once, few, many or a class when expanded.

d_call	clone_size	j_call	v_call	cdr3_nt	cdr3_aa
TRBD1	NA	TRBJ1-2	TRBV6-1	TGTGCCAGCAGTGAAAAACGGACAGGTGTTGGCTACACCTTC	CASSEKRTGVGYTF
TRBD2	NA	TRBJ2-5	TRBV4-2	TGTGCCAGCAGCCTTTGGGGGGGAGGGGAAGAAGAGACCCAGTACTTC	CASSLWGGGEEETQYF
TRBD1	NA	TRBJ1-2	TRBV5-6	TGTGCCAGCAGCGGGACAGTTCGGGACAACAAGTATGGCTACACCTTC	CASSGTVRDNKYGYTF
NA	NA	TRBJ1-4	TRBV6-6	TGTGCCAGCAGCTACACAGTGGAAAAACTGTTTTTT	CASSYTVEKLFF
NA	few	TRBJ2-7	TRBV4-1	TGCGCCAGCAGCCCCGGGGGTTCAACCTACGAGCAGTACTTC	CASSPGGSTYEQYF
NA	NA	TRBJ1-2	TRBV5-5	TGTGCCAGCAGCTTGGTGGCGGAGACTAACTATGGCTACACCTTC	CASSLVAETNYGYTF
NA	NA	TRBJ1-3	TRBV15	TGTGCCACCAGCGTCGACGGGCAGGGTCGAAACACCATATATTTT	CATSVDGQGRNTIYF
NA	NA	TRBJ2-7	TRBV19	TGTGCCAGTAGTTGGCAGTTGGAGGGTATCCACGAGCAGTACTTC	CASSWQLEGIHEQYF
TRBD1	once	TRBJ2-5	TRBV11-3	TGTGCCAGCAGTCCCTCCGACAGGGGGCGCTGGGAGACCCAGTACTTC	CASSPSDRGRWETQYF
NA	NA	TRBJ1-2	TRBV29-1	TGCAGCGTCCGACAGGTACATGGCTACACCTTC	CSVRQVHGYTF
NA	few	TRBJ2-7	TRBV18	TGTGCCAGCTCATCATACCGAAGAGGTAGCGGTGGGGAGACCTACGAGCAGTACTTC	CASSSYRRGSGGETYEQYF
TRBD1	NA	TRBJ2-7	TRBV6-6	TGTGCCAGCAGTGCACGGACAGGGGGTTGGGACGAGCAGTACTTC	CASSARTGGWDEQYF
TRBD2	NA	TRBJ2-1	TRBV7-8	TGTGCCAGCAAGACTAGCTTCTTTTACAATGAGCAGTTCTTC	CASKTSFFYNEQFF
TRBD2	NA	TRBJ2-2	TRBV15	TGTGCCACCAGCAGAGCGCGGGAGGGCCGGAACACCGGGGAGCTGTTTTTT	CATSRAREGRNTGELFF
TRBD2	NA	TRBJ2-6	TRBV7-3	TGTGCCAGCAGCTTGAGAGCGGGAGCGGCCTCTGGGGCCAACGTCCTGACTTTC	CASSLRAGAASGANVLTF
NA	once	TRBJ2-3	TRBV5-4	TGTGCCAGCAGCTTGGCACGGACTTCCACAGATACGCAGTATTTT	CASSLARTSTDTQYF
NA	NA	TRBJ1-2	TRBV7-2	TGTGCCAGCAGCTTAGTGACAGCATATGGCTACACCTTC	CASSLVTAYGYTF
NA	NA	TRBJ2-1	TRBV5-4	TGTGCCAGCAGCTTGGGGACAGTCAATGAGCAGTTCTTC	CASSLGTVNEQFF
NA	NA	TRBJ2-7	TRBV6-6	TGTGCCAGCAGTTACTCGAGTCAGGGTCTCGAGCAGTACTTC	CASSYSSQGLEQYF
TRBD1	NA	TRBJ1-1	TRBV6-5	TGTGCCAGCATCCCCTGGACAGGGCCGAACACTGAAGCTTTCTTT	CASIPWTGPNTEAFF
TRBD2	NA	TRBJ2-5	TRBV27	TGTGCCAGCAGTCCGTCGACTAGCGGAGAGACCCAGTACTTC	CASSPSTSGETQYF
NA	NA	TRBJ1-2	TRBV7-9	TGTGCCAGCAGGTCTTCGGTTGGGCTATATGGCTACACCTTC	CASRSSVGLYGYTF
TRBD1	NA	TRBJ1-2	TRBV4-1	TGCGCCAGCAGCCAACCCTGGACAGGGGGCCTCTTTCTCTATGGCTACACCTTC	CASSQPWTGGLFLYGYTF
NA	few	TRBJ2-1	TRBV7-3	TGTGCCAGCAGCTTAACTGGGAGAGAGCAGTTCTTC	CASSLTGREQFF
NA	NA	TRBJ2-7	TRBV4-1	TGCGCCAGCAGCCATAGGAGGCTCCAAGAAAACGAGCAGTACTTC	CASSHRRLQENEQYF
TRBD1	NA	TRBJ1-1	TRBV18	TGTGCCAGCTCACCTCGGGGGACAGGCTTCATGAACACTGAAGCTTTCTTT	CASSPRGTGFMNTEAFF
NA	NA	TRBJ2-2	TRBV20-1	TGCAGTGCTCACCGGGGAGCTGTTTTT	CSAHRGAVF
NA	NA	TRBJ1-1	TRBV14	TGTGCCAGCAGCCAGGATTGGGGGGCTGAAGCTTTCTTT	CASSQDWGAEAFF
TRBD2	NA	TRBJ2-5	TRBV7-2	TGTGCCAGCAGCCCCGGTAGCGGGGGATGGGAGACCCAGTACTTC	CASSPGSGGWETQYF
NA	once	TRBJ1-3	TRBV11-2	TGTGCCAGCAGCCATGACAGCAGTGGAAACACCATATATTTT	CASSHDSSGNTIYF
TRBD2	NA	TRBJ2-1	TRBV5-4	TGTGCCAGCAGCTCGTTGAGTGGGACTAGCGGCAATGAGCAGTTCTTC	CASSSLSGTSGNEQFF